This record concerns one TCR beta chain sequence. Its matching antigen is unknown. This entry comes from a study of regulatory T cells in long-lasting Graves disease. The study's findings and limits: Public clonotype sharing was higher in persistent than newly diagnosed patients.

Researchers made TCR beta libraries by using iRepertoire HTBI primers and running Arm-PCR on CDR3 regions. TCRdb recomputed calls from the multiplex PCR reads with MiXCR, one row per CDR3 protein. Among some 450,000 distinct CDR3 sequences listed, about 15% were seen once. V was trimmed by 3 bases and J by 2 bases, leaving 4 bases between them. The CDR3 is made up of 11 amino acids. Germline values: CDR1 SQVTM, CDR2 ANQGSEA. The sample's time point: newly diagnosed GD, antithyroid drugs for less than 3 months. RNA extracted from PBMCs served as the sequencing template. These data were also reused for a study on T cells in Graves' hyperthyroidism and ophthalmopathy. From that paper: Diagnosis relied on clinical symptoms, serum thyroxine and TRAb, thyroid ultrasound and orbital computed tomography.

The receptor was derived from a woman younger than 45 with Graves disease. The specimen comprised peripheral blood mononuclear cells (PBMCs), sampled at new diagnosis, from a patient treated with antithyroid drugs. V gene TRBV29-1 combines with J gene TRBJ2-5; D uncertain. The CDR3 DNA follows: TGCAGCGTTGACTTACAAGAGACCCAGTACTTC. Protein sequence: CSVDLQETQYF.